This T cell receptor (beta chain) appears in the sequencing data of a study of shared clonotypes between healthy human individuals. It was at deep level that the assay was run. Using immunoSEQ multiplex PCR, the repertoire was profiled, and TCRdb retains in-frame clones only, with some absent. The sample has about half a million clones, around 79% seen once. Without sorting, samples used 85 million to 95 million PBMCs for genomic DNA. The germline V gene encodes CDR1 SGDLS and CDR2 YYNGEE. V lost 0 bases and J 1 base, leaving 10 bases between the germline ends. The CDR3 runs to 15 residues. Study-level points and caveats: Only blood was sampled; tissue repertoires likely differ.

With regard to this clone: Its cognate antigen is unknown.

The rearrangement joins TRBV9 to TRBJ1-2; D is unclear. Material for sequencing was PBMCs. This clonotype was sampled from a middle-aged woman in good health. Some clones in this sample may be carry-over from other donors' samples. The CDR3 spells CASSVEVDYNYGYTF. The CDR3 DNA reads as TGTGCCAGCAGCGTAGAGGTAGATTATAACTATGGCTACACCTTC. The full variable domain, rest sourced from reference TRBV9 and TRBJ1-2, is DSGVTQTPKHLITATGQRVTLRCSPRSGDLSVYWYQQSLDQGLQFLIQYYNGEERAKGNILERFSAQQFPDLHSELNLSSLELGDSALYFCASSVEVDYNYGYTFGSGTRLTVV.